This T cell receptor (beta chain) was observed in a study of T cell repertoires in cytomegalovirus infection. The germline CDR1 and CDR2 sequences are ENHRY and SYGVKD. The CDR3 has 14 residues. V was pared by 0 bases and J by 3 bases, with 2 bases of the junction left unmatched. This clonotype was recorded a few times. Via MiXCR, TCRdb re-called the reads, giving one row per CDR3 protein. This sample has 400,000 to 550,000 distinct CDR3 sequences, with approximately 11% found just once. V usage is TRBV10-3 and J usage is TRBJ2-7; TRBD2 matches at 7 bases. Sequencing used PBMCs. The sequence was collected from a human donor in good health (CMV status not recorded). Some clones in this sample may be carry-over from other donors' samples. The CDR3 loop reads CAISESSGVYEQYF. The CDR3 region has the DNA TGTGCCATCAGTGAGTCAAGCGGGGTCTACGAGCAGTACTTC.